The 5 T cell receptor beta chains below all came from one sample that was sequenced in a study of T cell repertoires in cytomegalovirus infection. Their target antigens are unknown. Each CDR3 protein gets one entry after TCRdb re-called the reads with MiXCR. The sample gives a few hundred thousand distinct CDR3 sequences, 40% of which show up once; 48% is in the top ten. Specimen: cultured PBMCs, collected from culture after CMV antigen stimulation. The receptors stem from a human donor in good health (CMV status not recorded). Some clones in this sample may be carry-over from other donors' samples.

Here the CDR3 DNA reads TGTGCCAGCAGCTTACAGGCGGGGGGTATTGGGACGCAGTATTTT. Amino acids: CASSLQAGGIGTQYF. This chain joins TRBV7-2 and TRBJ2-3; 8 bases agree with TRBD2. Germline V gene lookup returns CDR1 SGHTA and CDR2 FQGNSA. The CDR3 has 15 amino acids. The V and J ends lost 2 bases and 9 bases, in that order; junction bases with no gene match: 10.

V is TRBV7-2 and J is TRBJ1-2; perhaps TRBD1 as D (5 bases). V was shortened by 5 bases and J by 4 bases, with 17 bases between the two germline ends. The germline V gene encodes CDR1 SGHTA and CDR2 FQGNSA. This CDR3 is 15 amino acids long. The CDR3 region has the DNA TGTGCCAGCAGCCGAGGGAAGGGGCAGCTCTATGGCTACACCTTC. It specifies CASSRGKGQLYGYTF.

V gene TRBV12-3 or TRBV12-4 combines with J gene TRBJ2-7; D call uncertain. The CDR3 is made up of 12 amino acids. The ends were cut back, 2 bases at V and 9 bases at J, with 11 bases in the middle. DNA of the CDR3: TGTGCCAGCAGTTTATCTAGGTTCGGGCAGTACTTC. The encoded protein is CASSLSRFGQYF.

V is TRBV29-1 and J is TRBJ2-2, with 8 bases aligning to TRBD1. CDR3 size: 13 residues. Trimming at V came to 7 bases and at J to 6 bases, leaving 7 bases not matched to a gene. From germline, CDR1 is SQVTM and CDR2 ANQGSEA. This CDR3 reads CSGRTGLAGELFF. CDR3 DNA: TGCAGCGGACGGACAGGGCTAGCCGGGGAGCTGTTTTTT.

The chain has TRBV7-2 and TRBJ1-5; D is undetermined. The CDR3 spans 15 residues. The V gene lost 3 bases and the J gene lost 5 bases, with 14 bases spanning the gap. The germline V gene has CDR1 SGHTA and CDR2 FQGNSA. The CDR3 region has the DNA TGTGCCAGCAGCTTCGGGCAGGCGCTGGATCAGCCCCAGCATTTT. Residues: CASSFGQALDQPQHF.